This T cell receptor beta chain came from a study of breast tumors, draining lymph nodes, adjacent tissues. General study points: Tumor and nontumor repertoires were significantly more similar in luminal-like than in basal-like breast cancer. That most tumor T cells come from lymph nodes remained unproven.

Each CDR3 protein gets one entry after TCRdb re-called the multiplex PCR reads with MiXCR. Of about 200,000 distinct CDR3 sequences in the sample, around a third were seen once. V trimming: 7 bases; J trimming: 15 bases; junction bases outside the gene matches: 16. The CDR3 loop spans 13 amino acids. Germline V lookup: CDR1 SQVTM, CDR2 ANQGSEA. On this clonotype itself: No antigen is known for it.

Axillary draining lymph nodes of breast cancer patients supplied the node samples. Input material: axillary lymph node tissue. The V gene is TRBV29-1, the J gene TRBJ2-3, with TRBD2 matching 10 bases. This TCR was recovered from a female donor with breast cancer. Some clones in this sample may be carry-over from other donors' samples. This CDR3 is CSGGASGGYTPYF. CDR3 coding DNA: TGCAGCGGGGGGGCTAGCGGGGGTTATACGCCATATTTT.